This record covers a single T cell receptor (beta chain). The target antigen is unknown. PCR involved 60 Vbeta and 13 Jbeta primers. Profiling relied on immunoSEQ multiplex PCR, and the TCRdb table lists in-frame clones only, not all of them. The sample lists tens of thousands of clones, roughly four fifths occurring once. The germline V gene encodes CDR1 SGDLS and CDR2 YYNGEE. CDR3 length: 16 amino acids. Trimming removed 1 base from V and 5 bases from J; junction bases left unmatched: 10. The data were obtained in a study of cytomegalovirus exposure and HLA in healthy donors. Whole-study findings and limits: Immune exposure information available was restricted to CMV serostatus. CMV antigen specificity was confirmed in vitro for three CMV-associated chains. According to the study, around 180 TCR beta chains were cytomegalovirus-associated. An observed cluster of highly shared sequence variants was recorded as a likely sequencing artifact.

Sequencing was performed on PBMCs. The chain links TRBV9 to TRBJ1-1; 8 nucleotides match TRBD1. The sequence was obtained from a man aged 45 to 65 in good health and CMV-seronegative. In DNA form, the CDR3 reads TGTGCCAGCAGCGTAAAGTCATATGGGACAGGAACTGAAGCTTTCTTT. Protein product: CASSVKSYGTGTEAFF.